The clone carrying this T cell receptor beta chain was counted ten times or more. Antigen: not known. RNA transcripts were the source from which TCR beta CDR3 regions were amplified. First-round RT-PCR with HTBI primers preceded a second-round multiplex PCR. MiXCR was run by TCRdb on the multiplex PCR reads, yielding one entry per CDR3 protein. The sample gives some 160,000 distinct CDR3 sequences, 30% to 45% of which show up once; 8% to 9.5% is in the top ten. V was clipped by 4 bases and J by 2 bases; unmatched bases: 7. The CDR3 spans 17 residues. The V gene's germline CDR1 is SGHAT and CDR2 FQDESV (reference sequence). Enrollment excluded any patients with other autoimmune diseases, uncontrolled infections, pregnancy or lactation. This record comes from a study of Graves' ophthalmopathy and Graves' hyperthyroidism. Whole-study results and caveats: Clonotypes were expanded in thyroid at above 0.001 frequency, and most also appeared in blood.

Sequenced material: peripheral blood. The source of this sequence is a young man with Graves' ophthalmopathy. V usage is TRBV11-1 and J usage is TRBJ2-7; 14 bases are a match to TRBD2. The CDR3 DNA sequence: TGTGCCAGCAGCTCAGGGACTAGCGGGAGCCCGACCTACGAGCAGTACTTC. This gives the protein CASSSGTSGSPTYEQYF.